Listed below are T cell receptor beta chains from one sample, sequenced in a study of blood T cell repertoires in COVID-19. Profiling relied on immunoSEQ multiplex PCR, and the TCRdb table lists in-frame clones only, not all of them. The table includes roughly 96,000 clones, 75% to 85% detected once. The source material was peripheral blood. The receptor source for this set is a man between 60 and 75 years old with acute or convalescent COVID-19. The CDR3 runs from the conserved cysteine through the conserved F or W. A D gene is named only where the DNA matches it firmly.

j_gene | v_gene | d_gene | CDR3aa
TRBJ1-2 | TRBV27 | TRBD1 | CASRTTGPNGYTF
TRBJ1-4 | TRBV19 | TRBD1 | CASSTGGNEKLFF
TRBJ1-1 | TRBV5-1 | NA | CASSPRRLNTEAFF
TRBJ1-2 | TRBV3-1/TRBV3-2 | NA | CASSQRRTNYGYTF
TRBJ2-5 | TRBV3-1/TRBV3-2 | TRBD2 | CASSSSGRETQYF
TRBJ2-3 | TRBV11-3 | NA | CASSLGSGATDTQYF
TRBJ1-6 | TRBV18 | NA | CASSPGQYNSPLHF
TRBJ2-2 | TRBV10-1 | NA | CASSESGRQNTGELFF
TRBJ1-6 | TRBV30 | TRBD1 | CALVGGQSNSPLHF
TRBJ1-1 | TRBV5-4 | TRBD1 | CASSLGQGMNTEAFF
TRBJ2-5 | TRBV5-8 | NA | CASSFSRGETQYF
TRBJ1-5 | TRBV2 | NA | CASLRGGGGQPQHF
TRBJ1-2 | TRBV12-5 | NA | CASAQDFYGYTF
TRBJ2-3 | TRBV7-3 | TRBD2 | CASSVASGGGTDTQYF
TRBJ1-2 | TRBV12-3/TRBV12-4 | NA | CASSPGKNYGYTF
TRBJ1-2 | TRBV12-3/TRBV12-4 | NA | CASSPRDYGHTF
TRBJ2-1 | TRBV11-3 | TRBD2 | CASSLGGRQSYEQFF
TRBJ1-2 | TRBV7-2 | TRBD1 | CASTVTGGGYGYTF
TRBJ2-7 | TRBV5-1 | NA | CASSLGGNSYEQYF
TRBJ2-3 | TRBV6-5 | NA | CASSNRQTPHDTQYF
TRBJ2-3 | TRBV7-9 | NA | CASSPVVGGDTDTQYF
TRBJ2-3 | TRBV29-1 | NA | CSENQQTDTQYF
TRBJ2-2 | TRBV11-2 | NA | CASSPLRVGELFF
TRBJ2-3 | TRBV7-3 | TRBD2 | CASTQTSGGPDTQYF
TRBJ2-7 | TRBV5-1 | TRBD1 | CASIPGGQGSDEQYF
TRBJ2-1 | TRBV28 | NA | CASSGPTVYEQFF
TRBJ2-7 | TRBV5-4 | TRBD2 | CASSTGTSGGVQYF
TRBJ2-1 | TRBV5-4 | TRBD1 | CASSARAGTGRGEQFF
TRBJ2-4 | TRBV24-1 | TRBD2 | CATKTSGMRNIQYF